The 27 T cell receptor beta chains presented below share a single source sample, sequenced in a study of control samples from healthy donors and cancer patients. Method: immunoSEQ multiplex PCR; TCRdb's copy keeps in-frame clones and lacks some. This table has around 200,000 clones, roughly 91% appearing once. Sample: blood. These receptors all come from a man aged 18 to 30 in good health.

The rearrangement uses TRBV5-8 and TRBJ2-2; D uncertain. V was clipped by 0 bases and J by 4 bases, with 7 bases between them. This CDR3 comprises 14 residues. Germline V gene data show CDR1 as SGHTS and CDR2 as YDEGEE. CDR3 coding DNA: TGTGCCAGCAGCTTGGGCGTAGTCACCGGGGAGCTGTTTTTT. Its translation: CASSLGVVTGELFF.

This chain uses TRBV6-5 with TRBJ2-7, with D perhaps assigned TRBD1 or TRBD2 (5 bases each). The CDR3 sequence is 14 residues long. Germline CDR1 and CDR2: MNHEY and SVGAGI. V shed 7 bases and J shed 3 bases, with 16 bases lying between them. The CDR3 reads CASTAMGPNYEQYF. The CDR3 nucleotides read TGTGCCAGCACCGCGATGGGACCGAACTACGAGCAGTACTTC.

This clone was seen just once. The chain links TRBV14 to TRBJ2-7; TRBD2 matches at 8 bases. This CDR3 is 14 amino acids long. The ends lost 6 bases at V and 2 bases at J; junction bases unmatched: 6. The germline gives CDR1 SGHDN, CDR2 FVKESK. The CDR3 reads CASSPGGAPYEQYF. CDR3 DNA: TGTGCCAGCAGTCCGGGGGGGGCTCCCTACGAGCAGTACTTC.

This sequence joins TRBV2 and TRBJ1-2; weak D call: TRBD1 (5 bases). CDR1 and CDR2 from the germline V gene are SNHLY and FYNNEI. The CDR3 length is 13 residues. V dropped 6 bases and J dropped 7 bases, with 15 bases sitting between them. CDR3 in DNA: TGTGCCAGCAGCGACATGGGGGGAAGTGGCTACACCTTC. It codes for CASSDMGGSGYTF.

V gene TRBV4-1 combines with J gene TRBJ1-3, with D possibly being TRBD1 (5 bases). The CDR3 is 15 residues long. Germline lookup yields CDR1 MGHRA and CDR2 YSYEKL. V was pared by 0 bases and J by 4 bases, with 10 bases between. This CDR3 is CASSQEGQAGNTIYF. CDR3 DNA: TGCGCCAGCAGCCAAGAGGGGCAGGCGGGAAACACCATATATTTT.

The chain employs TRBV19 and TRBJ1-2; 7 bases are shared with TRBD1. V dropped 6 bases and J dropped 2; count of bases not matched to a gene: 12. This CDR3 has 16 amino acids. CDR1 and CDR2 (germline): LNHDA, SQIVND (reference sequence). The CDR3 is CASSSSPTGRNYGYTF. CDR3 bases: TGTGCCAGTAGCTCTTCCCCGACAGGGCGAAACTATGGCTACACCTTC. The whole variable domain, remainder taken from reference TRBV19 and TRBJ1-2, is DGGITQSPKYLFRKEGQNVTLSCEQNLNHDAMYWYRQDPGQGLRLIYYSQIVNDFQKGDIAEGYSVSREKKESFPLTVTSAQKNPTAFYLCASSSSPTGRNYGYTFGSGTRLTVV.

The CDR3 bases are TGCGCCAGCAGCCGGGCTGCGGGAACGAACACCGGGGAGCTGTTTTTT. Its protein product is CASSRAAGTNTGELFF. The chain recombines TRBV4-1 with TRBJ2-2, with D maybe TRBD2 (6 bases). The CDR3 totals 16 residues. The V gene's germline CDR1 is MGHRA and CDR2 YSYEKL. Trimming cost V 4 bases and J 0 bases, with 12 bases left between them.

This chain connects TRBV9 to TRBJ2-7, with 7 bases matching TRBD2. The CDR3 is 15 amino acids. Trimming at V came to 0 bases and at J to 6 bases, leaving 9 bases not matched to a gene. Germline CDR1 is SGDLS and CDR2 is YYNGEE. CDR3 residues: CASSVATDPGGEQYF. CDR3 sequence (DNA): TGTGCCAGCAGCGTAGCCACTGACCCGGGGGGCGAGCAGTACTTC.

The V and J genes are TRBV14 and TRBJ2-2; no clear D gene. This CDR3 region has 14 residues. Trimming removed 4 bases from V and 0 bases from J, with 6 bases in between. Germline CDR1 reads SGHDN; CDR2 reads FVKESK. The CDR3 protein is CASSRGTNTGELFF. The CDR3 DNA reads TGTGCCAGCAGCCGCGGAACGAACACCGGGGAGCTGTTTTTT.

The chain links TRBV6-5 to TRBJ2-3; TRBD1 matches 9 bases. V was pared by 9 bases and J by 5 bases, with 9 bases of the junction left unmatched. Looked up from germline, CDR1 is MNHEY and CDR2 is SVGAGI. The CDR3 extends over 14 amino acids. The CDR3, as DNA: TGTGCCAGTTCGAGAGGACAGGGGAAAGATACGCAGTATTTT. Translation gives CASSRGQGKDTQYF.

This chain joins TRBV3-1 (or the pseudogene TRBV3-2) and TRBJ2-7; TRBD1 is a possible D gene (6 bases). Germline CDR1 reads LGHDT; CDR2 reads YNNKEL (reference sequence). The CDR3 is made up of 18 amino acids. V lost 0 bases and J lost 5, with 23 bases in between. In DNA, the CDR3 is TGTGCCAGCAGCCAAGACCCCTACTTGACAGGCTCGAAGGACGAGCAGTACTTC. Translation gives CASSQDPYLTGSKDEQYF.

The CDR3 bases are TGTGCCAGCAGCTCCGGCGGGACAGGGGGACACGAGCAGTACTTC. Protein product: CASSSGGTGGHEQYF. The rearrangement joins TRBV28 to TRBJ2-7; 11 bases match TRBD1. The V and J ends lost 6 bases and 5 bases, in that order; junction bases with no gene match: 9. This CDR3 has 15 amino acids. The germline gives CDR1 MDHEN, CDR2 SYDVKM. The entire variable domain, with the rest obtained from reference TRBV28 and TRBJ2-7, is as follows: DVKVTQSSRYLVKRTGEKVFLECVQDMDHENMFWYRQDPGLGLRLIYFSYDVKMKEKGDIPEGYSVSREKKERFSLILESASTNQTSMYLCASSSGGTGGHEQYFGPGTRLTVT.

The V and J genes are TRBV20-1 and TRBJ2-3; no clear D. V lost 3 bases, J lost 5 bases, and 6 bases lay in between. The CDR3 length is 11 residues. Germline CDR1 is DFQATT and CDR2 is SNEGSKA (reference sequence). The CDR3 loop reads CSASRRDTQYF. The CDR3 nucleotides are TGCAGTGCTAGTAGGCGAGATACGCAGTATTTT.

The rearrangement uses TRBV3-1 (or the pseudogene TRBV3-2) and TRBJ2-1; 9 nucleotides align to TRBD2. CDR1 and CDR2 (germline): LGHDT, YNNKEL (reference sequence). The CDR3 sequence is 13 residues long. Unmatched junction bases numbered 2, after V lost 4 bases and J lost 7 bases. The CDR3 protein is CASSLLAGNEQFF. The CDR3 region has the DNA TGTGCCAGCAGCCTTCTAGCGGGGAATGAGCAGTTCTTC.

V usage is TRBV10-3 and J usage is TRBJ2-7, with 7 bases fitting TRBD2. The germline CDR1 and CDR2 sequences are ENHRY and SYGVKD. This CDR3 has 15 amino acids. V shed 0 bases, J shed 6 bases, and the junction held 8 bases outside the gene matches. The chain's CDR3 is CAISESRGREGEQYF. For the CDR3, the DNA is TGTGCCATCAGTGAGTCGAGAGGCAGGGAGGGCGAGCAGTACTTC.

This clone turned up a few times. The V gene is TRBV5-5, the J gene TRBJ1-4; TRBD1 agrees at 9 bases. The CDR3 sequence is 18 residues long. J gave up 2 bases and V 5 bases, and 13 bases lay outside the gene matches. CDR1 SGHKS and CDR2 YYEKEE come from the germline V gene (reference sequence). The CDR3 DNA is TGTGCCAGCAGGGAATCGGGACAGGGATTGAAGACTAATGAAAAACTGTTTTTT. Translated, it gives CASRESGQGLKTNEKLFF. The full variable domain, its missing parts supplied by reference TRBV5-5 and TRBJ1-4, is DAGVTQSPTHLIKTRGQQVTLRCSPISGHKSVSWYQQVLGQGPQFIFQYYEKEERGRGNFPDRFSARQFPNYSSELNVNALLLGDSALYLCASRESGQGLKTNEKLFFGSGTQLSVL.

The chain recombines TRBV5-6 with TRBJ2-7, with 9 nucleotides matching TRBD1. Trimming took 4 bases from V and 2 from J; bases not matched to a gene: 16. CDR3 size: 18 residues. The germline V gene encodes CDR1 SGHDT and CDR2 YYEEEE. The CDR3 nucleotides are TGTGCCAGCAGCCCTAGTCCCGGGACAGGGCTAGTAGCCTACGAGCAGTACTTC. Translated, it gives CASSPSPGTGLVAYEQYF.

The chain has TRBV4-1 and TRBJ1-2, with D unclear. CDR3 length equals 15 residues. V was shortened by 1 base and J by 8 bases, with 17 bases between the two germline ends. Per germline, CDR1 MGHRA and CDR2 YSYEKL. CDR3 protein: CASSQVLAGRGGYTF. DNA for the CDR3: TGCGCCAGCAGCCAAGTCCTGGCAGGAAGAGGGGGCTACACCTTC.

With regard to this clone: The junction and the germline gene differ at one end; a read error may be behind it. The chain combines TRBV9 with TRBJ1-3, with D maybe TRBD1 (6 bases). CDR3 length: 17 residues. Germline V gives CDR1 SGDLS, CDR2 YYNGEE. The CDR3 protein is CASSDPRGLFSGNTVYF. Written as DNA, the CDR3 is TGTGCCAGCAGCGACCCCAGGGGACTCTTCTCTGGAAACACCGTATATTTT.

V usage is TRBV12-3 or TRBV12-4 and J usage is TRBJ1-5; D is unresolved. Trimming shortened V by 1 base and J by 0 bases, and 1 base separated the two germline ends. The CDR3 totals 13 residues. DNA for the CDR3: TGTGCCAGCAGTTTAGATAGCAATCAGCCCCAGCATTTT. Protein product: CASSLDSNQPQHF.

The chain combines TRBV5-4 with TRBJ2-2; 13 bases agree with TRBD2. Looked up from germline, CDR1 is SGHNT and CDR2 is YYREEE (reference sequence). V shed 2 bases and J 0 bases; nucleotides not matched to a gene: 4. CDR3 length: 18 amino acids. The CDR3 bases are TGTGCCAGCAGCTTTGGACTAGCGGGGGCCGCGAACACCGGGGAGCTGTTTTTT. Protein sequence: CASSFGLAGAANTGELFF.

This clone was recorded once. The chain couples TRBV5-6 to TRBJ1-1; D is possibly TRBD1 (5 bases). The CDR3 spans 13 residues. Trimming shortened V by 3 bases and J by 9 bases, and 15 bases separated the two germline ends. Germline assignment: CDR1 SGHDT and CDR2 YYEEEE. Here the CDR3 reads CASSSPGGSKAFF. CDR3 nucleotide sequence: TGTGCCAGCAGCTCGCCCGGGGGGTCTAAAGCTTTCTTT.

Only one count was recorded for this clone. This chain links TRBV28 with TRBJ1-2, with TRBD1 matching 9 bases. Trimming took 7 bases from V and 4 from J; bases not matched to a gene: 7. The CDR3 extends over 14 amino acids. Germline V gene data show CDR1 as MDHEN and CDR2 as SYDVKM. The CDR3 region has the DNA TGTGCCAGCACCCGACAGGGGGGAGTCTATGGCTACACCTTC. Translated, it gives CASTRQGGVYGYTF.

The table lists this clone with a few counts. The V gene is TRBV27, the J gene TRBJ1-2; TRBD1 agrees at 7 bases. In germline, CDR1 is MNHEY, CDR2 SMNVEV (reference sequence). Trimming took 1 base from V and 2 from J; bases not matched to a gene: 10. CDR3 length equals 17 residues. The CDR3 DNA follows: TGTGCCAGCAGTTTATATGGACGGGACAGAATAAACTATGGCTACACCTTC. Translation: CASSLYGRDRINYGYTF.

V and J are TRBV2 and TRBJ2-3; 10 bases align to TRBD1. J was trimmed by 3 bases and V by 6 bases; bases with no gene match: 6. The CDR3 length is 15 residues. Germline CDR1 reads SNHLY; CDR2 reads FYNNEI. This CDR3 reads CASSPGQGLTDTQYF. In DNA, the CDR3 is TGTGCCAGCAGCCCGGGACAGGGGTTGACAGATACGCAGTATTTT.

V and J are TRBV12-3 or TRBV12-4 and TRBJ1-5; D remains unclear. The CDR3 has 12 residues. Trimming cost V 3 bases and J 9 bases, with 9 bases left between them. The CDR3 loop reads CASSLFEGPQHF. DNA for the CDR3: TGTGCCAGCAGTTTGTTCGAGGGGCCCCAGCATTTT.

The gene calls are TRBV12-3 or TRBV12-4 and TRBJ2-3, with unresolved D. V was cut by 5 bases and J by 5 bases, with 5 bases left in between. The CDR3 consists of 11 residues. In DNA form, the CDR3 reads TGTGCCAGCAGTCGACGAGATACGCAGTATTTT. This codes for CASSRRDTQYF.